This TCR beta chain was sequenced for a study of molecular identifiers for immune sequencing clone quantification. The CDR3 length is 16 residues. Per germline, CDR1 MNHEY and CDR2 SMNVEV (reference sequence). The ends lost 4 bases at V and 2 bases at J; junction bases unmatched: 5. MiXCR, run by TCRdb on the PCR reads, gives a single entry per CDR3 protein. The data hold 350,000 or so distinct CDR3 sequences, with about 20% observed a single time. This clonotype was seen a few times. The sequence was collected from a human donor in good health. Some libraries in this study had Jurkat cell RNA spiked in. The chain combines TRBV27 with TRBJ2-1; 10 bases are shared with TRBD2. Specimen: naive CD8+ T cells from blood, with Jurkat cell RNA spiked in. Subset here: FACS-sorted CD8+CD4-CCR7+CD45RA+ naive T cells. The CDR3 DNA reads TGTGCCAGCAGTTCTATACTAGCGGGGCCCTACAATGAGCAGTTCTTC. Amino acid sequence: CASSSILAGPYNEQFF.